This TCR beta chain was obtained from a study of cytomegalovirus exposure and HLA in healthy donors. Trimming cost V 4 bases and J 0 bases, with 6 bases left between them. Germline loops: CDR1 KGHSH, CDR2 LQKENI. The CDR3 is 14 residues long. This PCR relied on a set of 60 Vbeta primers and 13 Jbeta primers. Here immunoSEQ multiplex PCR was the method, and the copy in TCRdb shows in-frame clones only, minus some. The sample lists about 130,000 clones, around 70% seen once, with roughly 1.5% in the top ten. This sequence was found in a man aged 25-45 years in good health and CMV-seropositive. The sample consisted of PBMCs. V is TRBV18 and J is TRBJ1-4; D perhaps matches TRBD1 (6 bases). The CDR3 nucleotides read TGTGCCAGCTCACACAGGGCAACTAATGAAAAACTGTTTTTT. It yields the protein CASSHRATNEKLFF. The whole variable domain, filled in from reference TRBV18 and TRBJ1-4, reads NAGVMQNPRHLVRRRGQEARLRCSPMKGHSHVYWYRQLPEEGLKFMVYLQKENIIDESGMPKERFSAEFPKEGPSILRIQQVVRGDSAAYFCASSHRATNEKLFFGSGTQLSVL.